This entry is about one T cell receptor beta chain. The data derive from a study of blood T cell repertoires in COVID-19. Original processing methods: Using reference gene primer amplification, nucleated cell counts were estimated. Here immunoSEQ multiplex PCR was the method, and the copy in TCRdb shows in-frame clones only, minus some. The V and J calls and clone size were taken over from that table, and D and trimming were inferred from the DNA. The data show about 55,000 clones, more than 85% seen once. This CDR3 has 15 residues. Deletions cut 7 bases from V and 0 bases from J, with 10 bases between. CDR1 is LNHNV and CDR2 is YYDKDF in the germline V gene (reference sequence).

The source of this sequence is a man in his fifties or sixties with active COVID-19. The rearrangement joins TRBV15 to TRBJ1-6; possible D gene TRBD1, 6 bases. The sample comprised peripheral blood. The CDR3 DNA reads TGTGCCACCACAGGGGCGAGCTCCTATAATTCACCCCTCCACTTT. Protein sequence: CATTGASSYNSPLHF.